The 14 T cell receptor beta chains in this list originate from one sample, sequenced in a study of blood T cell repertoires in COVID-19. Measured with immunoSEQ multiplex PCR; TCRdb has only the in-frame clones, and not every one. The repertoire holds 120,000 to 150,000 clones, 65% to 90% seen once, with about 7.8% in the top ten. The sequencing sample was made of peripheral blood. The receptors derive from a woman aged 50 to 65 in a cohort sampled during active or convalescent COVID-19.

V gene TRBV7-9 combines with J gene TRBJ2-5; D gene uncertain. The germline CDR1 and CDR2 sequences are SEHNR and FQNEAQ (reference sequence). V was cut by 1 base and J by 1 base, with 4 bases left in between. This CDR3 comprises 13 residues. The DNA of the CDR3 is TGTGCCAGCAGCTTAGTCAGCCAAGAGACCCAGTACTTC. This codes for CASSLVSQETQYF.

The gene calls are TRBV27 and TRBJ2-3; 8 nucleotides match TRBD2. Germline V gene data show CDR1 as MNHEY and CDR2 as SMNVEV (reference sequence). CDR3 length: 17 residues. V dropped 6 bases and J dropped 0; count of bases not matched to a gene: 11. CDR3 in amino acids: CASSYWRRGVSTDTQYF. DNA of the CDR3: TGTGCCAGCAGCTACTGGAGGCGGGGGGTCAGCACAGATACGCAGTATTTT.

This clone was found a few times. The chain links TRBV2 to TRBJ1-2; perhaps TRBD1 as D (5 bases). Trimming pared 5 bases from V and 0 bases from J, leaving 10 bases between. Germline V gene lookup returns CDR1 SNHLY and CDR2 FYNNEI. The CDR3 covers 14 residues. CDR3 in amino acids: CASSRQQANYGYTF. In DNA, the CDR3 is TGTGCCAGCAGTAGGCAACAGGCTAACTATGGCTACACCTTC.

The rearrangement uses TRBV6-1 and TRBJ1-5; D gene ambiguous. The germline CDR1 and CDR2 sequences are MNHNS and SASEGT. V was cut by 2 bases and J by 9 bases, with 14 bases left in between. The CDR3 runs to 14 residues. The chain's CDR3 is CASSEYGVNGPQHF. Here the CDR3 DNA reads TGTGCCAGCAGTGAATACGGTGTAAACGGGCCCCAGCATTTT.

This chain uses TRBV7-2 with TRBJ1-5, with D perhaps matching TRBD1 (5 bases). V shed 2 bases and J shed 5 bases, with 10 bases lying between them. The CDR3 totals 14 residues. Germline CDR1 is SGHTA and CDR2 is FQGNSA. CDR3 sequence reads: CASSLFRVDQPQHF. CDR3 nucleotide sequence: TGTGCCAGCAGCTTATTCAGGGTCGATCAGCCCCAGCATTTT.

The rearrangement uses TRBV3-1 (or the pseudogene TRBV3-2) and TRBJ1-5, with TRBD1 identical over 7 bases. There are 16 residues in the CDR3. CDR1 and CDR2 from the germline V gene are LGHDT and YNNKEL (reference sequence). V lost 1 base to trimming and J lost 0 bases; unmatched junction nucleotides: 3. The CDR3 region has the DNA TGTGCCAGCAGCCAAGGGACAGGTTATAGCAATCAGCCCCAGCATTTT. It yields the protein CASSQGTGYSNQPQHF.

V gene TRBV7-3 combines with J gene TRBJ2-1; D might be TRBD2 (5 bases). CDR3 length equals 17 residues. Germline V CDR1 and CDR2: SGHTA, FQGTGA. Trimming took 3 bases from V and 0 from J, leaving 15 bases between them. The CDR3 loop is CASSLGRLPSSYNEQFF. CDR3 DNA sequence: TGTGCCAGCAGCTTGGGAAGACTACCTAGCTCCTACAATGAGCAGTTCTTC.

This clone came up a few times. This chain connects TRBV13 to TRBJ1-1, with 8 bases lining up with TRBD1. The CDR3 has 13 residues. Per germline, CDR1 PRHDT and CDR2 FYEKMQ (reference sequence). V was clipped by 5 bases and J by 11 bases; unmatched bases: 10. CDR3 DNA sequence: TGTGCCAGCAGCCTACGACAGGGGTATTCGGCTTTCTTT. Protein sequence: CASSLRQGYSAFF.

This chain connects TRBV6-6 to TRBJ2-2; maybe TRBD1 (6 bases). The CDR3 extends over 14 amino acids. The V end was cut by 7 bases, the J end by 1 base, with 10 bases between. CDR1 is MNHNY, CDR2 SVGAGI, per germline (reference sequence). Here the CDR3 DNA reads TGTGCCAGCACCCCGGGACAGAACACCGGGGAGCTGTTTTTT. Its translation: CASTPGQNTGELFF.

This chain connects TRBV6-1 to TRBJ2-7; 10 bases fit TRBD2. After removal of 2 bases from V and 1 base from J, the junction contained 17 bases not matched to a gene. The germline V gene has CDR1 MNHNS and CDR2 SASEGT. The CDR3 runs to 20 residues. The CDR3: CASSERFRSSGGQWSYEQYF. DNA of the CDR3: TGTGCCAGCAGTGAAAGGTTTAGGTCTAGCGGGGGCCAATGGTCCTACGAGCAGTACTTC.

The rearrangement joins TRBV4-1 to TRBJ2-7, with TRBD1 matching 8 bases. The CDR3 is 15 residues long. The germline V gene has CDR1 MGHRA and CDR2 YSYEKL. V lost 4 bases to trimming and J lost 0 bases; unmatched junction nucleotides: 5. The CDR3 DNA sequence: TGCGCCAGCAGCCCAGGGGGCGGGCGCTCCTACGAGCAGTACTTC. Translated: CASSPGGGRSYEQYF.

The CDR3 loop reads CASSLLTGDEKLFF. In DNA form, the CDR3 reads TGTGCCAGCAGCTTGCTAACAGGGGATGAAAAACTGTTTTTT. The gene calls are TRBV7-9 and TRBJ1-4, with 7 nucleotides matching TRBD1. The CDR3 covers 14 residues. The V and J ends lost 3 bases and 6 bases, in that order; junction bases with no gene match: 4. The germline CDR1 and CDR2 sequences are SEHNR and FQNEAQ (reference sequence).

This chain connects TRBV19 to TRBJ1-3; D is perhaps TRBD1 (5 bases). Trimming shortened V by 5 bases and J by 1 base, and 18 bases separated the two germline ends. This CDR3 contains 17 residues. Germline CDR1 and CDR2: LNHDA and SQIVND (reference sequence). The CDR3 nucleotides are TGTGCCAGTAGTTCCGGTGGGGCTATGGTTTCTGGAAACACCATATATTTT. The encoded protein is CASSSGGAMVSGNTIYF.

The genes are TRBV6-5 and TRBJ2-5; 10 bases map to TRBD1. V lost 2 bases to trimming and J lost 7 bases; unmatched junction nucleotides: 1. Germline V gene data show CDR1 as MNHEY and CDR2 as SVGAGI. This CDR3 has 13 residues. CDR3 bases: TGTGCCAGCAGTTACCGGACAGGGGGGACCCAGTACTTC. Protein: CASSYRTGGTQYF.